The clone carrying this T cell receptor (beta chain) was seen many times. The target antigen is unknown. Amplified regions were TCR beta CDR3 sequences from RNA transcripts. With the HTBI primer set, the TCR CDR3 went through a first round of RT-PCR. In TCRdb, the multiplex PCR reads were re-called with MiXCR into one record per CDR3 protein. This sample has hundreds of thousands of distinct CDR3 sequences, with 11% to 15% found just once. This entry is derived from a study of T cells in Graves' hyperthyroidism and ophthalmopathy. The wider study: Peripheral blood samples were taken at initial diagnosis, prior to any treatment.

Overall study findings and caveats: Expanded thyroid clonotypes (above 0.001) were mostly also found in blood. With a median lead of about six months before onset, the model predicted ophthalmopathy.

Input material: blood. This clonotype was sampled from a young woman with Graves' hyperthyroidism.

The CDR3 DNA reads as TGTGCCTGGAGTGTAGCCAGGGGCACTGAAGCTTTCTTT. This sequence encodes CAWSVARGTEAFF. V is TRBV30 and J is TRBJ1-1; possible D gene TRBD1, 6 bases. The CDR3 is 13 amino acids. The germline gives CDR1 GTSNPN, CDR2 SVGIG (reference sequence). V was cut by 0 bases and J by 4 bases, with 9 bases left in between.